This TCR beta chain was obtained from a study of shared clonotypes between healthy human individuals. On the study more broadly: Ranging from 18 to 49 in age, donors were a couple of women and a few men.

Running of the assay took place at deep level. Assay used: immunoSEQ multiplex PCR; TCRdb lists only in-frame clones, some missing. The data contain about 2 million clones, roughly 96% of them singletons. V dropped 5 bases and J dropped 5; count of bases not matched to a gene: 8. Looked up from germline, CDR1 is SGHAT and CDR2 is FQNNGV. The CDR3 is 16 amino acids. Turning to this clone: Its matching antigen is unknown.

Study results and limitations: Apart from blood, nothing was sampled; tissue repertoires likely differ.

All donors qualified as healthy HIV-negative adults and had experienced no recent acute infections or vaccinations. The chain joins TRBV11-2 to TRBJ2-2, with 10 bases identical to TRBD2. The sample was naive CD4+ T cells sorted from blood. Sample subset: CD45RA+ positively selected. This sequence was found in a man between 18 and 29 years old in good health. The CDR3 region is CASSQAGGPRTGELFF. CDR3 coding DNA: TGTGCCAGCAGCCAAGCGGGGGGGCCGAGAACCGGGGAGCTGTTTTTT.